A selection of T cell receptor beta chains follows, all from one sample in a study of T cell changes during pregnancy in multiple sclerosis. Repertoires were generated with immunoSEQ multiplex PCR, while TCRdb's copy carries only in-frame clones and drops some. The repertoire consists of under 110,000 clones, with about 90% occurring once and the leading ten covering 1.6%. This sample comprised peripheral blood, obtained after pregnancy. The origin of the receptors is a female donor with multiple sclerosis, enrolled in a pregnancy study. Each CDR3 is given with its conserved first and last residue. D genes are given only for firm matches. The listing skips clone size in some rows; elsewhere it reads once, few, many or a size class.

j_gene: TRBJ2-3; v_gene: TRBV7-9; len: 14; abundance: -; d_gene: -; CDR3nt: TGTGCCAGCAGCTTAGTCGGGAGTGTTGATACGCAGTATTTT; CDR3aa: CASSLVGSVDTQYF
j_gene: TRBJ2-5; v_gene: TRBV6-5; len: 15; abundance: -; d_gene: -; CDR3nt: TGTGCCAGCAGTTACTCGGCGGGCCTTCAAGAGACCCAGTACTTC; CDR3aa: CASSYSAGLQETQYF
j_gene: TRBJ1-3; v_gene: TRBV7-9; len: 15; abundance: -; d_gene: -; CDR3nt: TGTGCCAGCAGCCTACCTCCAGGGTACGGAAACACCATATATTTT; CDR3aa: CASSLPPGYGNTIYF
j_gene: TRBJ1-1; v_gene: TRBV16; len: 13; abundance: -; d_gene: -; CDR3nt: TGTGCCAGCAGCCCACTGAGGAACACTGAAGCTTTCTTT; CDR3aa: CASSPLRNTEAFF
j_gene: TRBJ2-1; v_gene: TRBV12-5; len: 16; abundance: -; d_gene: -; CDR3nt: TGTGCTAGTGGTTTGGGCCGGGTTCAGGGTCGCAATGAGCAGTTCTTC; CDR3aa: CASGLGRVQGRNEQFF
j_gene: TRBJ2-6; v_gene: TRBV6-1; len: 14; abundance: -; d_gene: -; CDR3nt: TGTGCCAGCGGGCTGAACTCTGGGGCCAACGTCCTGACTTTC; CDR3aa: CASGLNSGANVLTF
j_gene: TRBJ2-3; v_gene: TRBV5-6; len: 15; abundance: -; d_gene: TRBD2; CDR3nt: TGTGCCAGCAGCGGACTAGCGGGAGGCACAGATACGCAGTATTTT; CDR3aa: CASSGLAGGTDTQYF
j_gene: TRBJ2-2; v_gene: TRBV5-1; len: 16; abundance: -; d_gene: TRBD2; CDR3nt: TGCGCCAGCAGCTTGTCTAGCGGGATGAACACCGGGGAGCTGTTTTTT; CDR3aa: CASSLSSGMNTGELFF
j_gene: TRBJ1-2; v_gene: TRBV28; len: 15; abundance: -; d_gene: -; CDR3nt: TGTGCCAGCAGTCCCGATCTTGTACATAACTATGGCTACACCTTC; CDR3aa: CASSPDLVHNYGYTF
j_gene: TRBJ2-2; v_gene: TRBV7-9; len: 16; abundance: -; d_gene: TRBD1; CDR3nt: TGTGCCAGCAGCTTAGGGTCAGGGGGCCAAACCGGGGAGCTGTTTTTT; CDR3aa: CASSLGSGGQTGELFF
j_gene: TRBJ2-2; v_gene: TRBV27; len: 13; abundance: -; d_gene: -; CDR3nt: TGTGCCAGCAGGTCGGGGGACACCGGGGAGCTGTTTTTT; CDR3aa: CASRSGDTGELFF
j_gene: TRBJ2-7; v_gene: TRBV2; len: 14; abundance: -; d_gene: TRBD1; CDR3nt: TGTGCCAGCAGGAGAACACAGGGGGGCTACGAGCAGTACTTC; CDR3aa: CASRRTQGGYEQYF
j_gene: TRBJ2-4; v_gene: TRBV28; len: 14; abundance: once; d_gene: -; CDR3nt: TGTGCCAGCAGCGAGGTGATATCCGAATTTATTCAGTACTTC; CDR3aa: CASSEVISEFIQYF
j_gene: TRBJ1-4; v_gene: TRBV19; len: 15; abundance: -; d_gene: -; CDR3nt: TGTGCCACTAGAATGTGGGCTACAACTAATGAAAAACTGTTTTTT; CDR3aa: CATRMWATTNEKLFF
j_gene: TRBJ1-4; v_gene: TRBV28; len: 15; abundance: -; d_gene: -; CDR3nt: TGTGCCAGCAGTTTTTTGGAGGGTAGGAGTGAAAAACTGTTTTTT; CDR3aa: CASSFLEGRSEKLFF
j_gene: TRBJ2-2; v_gene: TRBV5-1; len: 18; abundance: -; d_gene: -; CDR3nt: TGCGCCAGCAGCTTTGGGCAGGGGATGGCGGGTATCACCGGGGAGCTGTTTTTT; CDR3aa: CASSFGQGMAGITGELFF
j_gene: TRBJ2-2; v_gene: TRBV30; len: 14; abundance: -; d_gene: TRBD1; CDR3nt: TGTGCCTGGAAGCAGGGGGCCAACACCGGGGAGCTGTTTTTT; CDR3aa: CAWKQGANTGELFF
j_gene: TRBJ2-7; v_gene: TRBV7-5; len: 16; abundance: -; d_gene: -; CDR3nt: TGTGTCAGAAGCTTAGCCCGGGGACAGTATACCTACGAGCAGTACTTC; CDR3aa: CVRSLARGQYTYEQYF
j_gene: TRBJ1-2; v_gene: TRBV5-6; len: 15; abundance: -; d_gene: TRBD1; CDR3nt: TGTGCCAGCAGCTTGGGGCCTGGGACAGGATATGGCTACACCTTC; CDR3aa: CASSLGPGTGYGYTF
j_gene: TRBJ2-4; v_gene: TRBV5-1; len: 17; abundance: -; d_gene: TRBD2; CDR3nt: TGCGCCAGCACCTATCGAGGGACTAGCGGGATACAGGACATTCAGTACTTC; CDR3aa: CASTYRGTSGIQDIQYF
j_gene: TRBJ1-5; v_gene: TRBV28; len: 12; abundance: -; d_gene: -; CDR3nt: TGTGCCAGCAGCCTACCGAGACAGCCCCAGCATTTT; CDR3aa: CASSLPRQPQHF
j_gene: TRBJ2-1; v_gene: TRBV5-1; len: 17; abundance: -; d_gene: -; CDR3nt: TGCGCCAGCAGCGATTGGCGGGTTGGCGGGATGGGCAATGAGCAGTTCTTC; CDR3aa: CASSDWRVGGMGNEQFF